This T cell receptor (beta chain) emerged from a study of spatial heterogeneity in lung cancer. Time point of the sample: sample taken at primary tumor resection. Researchers sequenced whole RNA taken from tumor, nontumor lung or frozen PBMC without sorting. Samples came from some 71 TRACERx patients with untreated early-stage lung cancer. In germline, CDR1 is SGHDN, CDR2 FVKESK. V was trimmed by 3 bases and J by 0 bases, leaving 11 bases between them. This CDR3 comprises 15 residues. Every molecule of TCR cDNA had its own unique molecular identifier. Using its own MiXCR run on the 5' RACE reads, TCRdb lists one record per CDR3 protein. The table records about 40,000 distinct CDR3 sequences, roughly 5% of them present only once.

The chain links TRBV14 to TRBJ2-5; D gene uncertain. The TCR sequence derives from a female donor with early-stage non-small cell lung cancer. This specimen was PBMCs, taken at surgery. In DNA form, the CDR3 reads TGTGCCAGCAGCCAGCTTATGGTCGACCAAGAGACCCAGTACTTC. This translates into CASSQLMVDQETQYF.